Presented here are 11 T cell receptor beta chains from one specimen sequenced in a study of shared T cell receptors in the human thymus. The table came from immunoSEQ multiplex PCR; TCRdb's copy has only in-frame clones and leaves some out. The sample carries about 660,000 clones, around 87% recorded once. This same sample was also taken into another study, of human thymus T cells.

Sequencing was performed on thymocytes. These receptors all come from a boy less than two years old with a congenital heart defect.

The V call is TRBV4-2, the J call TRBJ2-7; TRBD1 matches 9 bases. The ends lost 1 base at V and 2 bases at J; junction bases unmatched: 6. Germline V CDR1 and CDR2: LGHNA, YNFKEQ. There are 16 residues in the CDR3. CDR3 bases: TGTGCCAGCAGCCAAGTAGGACAGGGGCCGGCCTACGAGCAGTACTTC. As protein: CASSQVGQGPAYEQYF.

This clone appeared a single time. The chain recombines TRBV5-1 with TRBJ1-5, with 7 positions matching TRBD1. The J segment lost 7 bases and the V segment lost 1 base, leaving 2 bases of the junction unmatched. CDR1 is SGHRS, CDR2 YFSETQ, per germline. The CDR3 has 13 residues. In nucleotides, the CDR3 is TGCGCCAGCAGCTTGCAAGGGGGCCAGCCCCAGCATTTT. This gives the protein CASSLQGGQPQHF.

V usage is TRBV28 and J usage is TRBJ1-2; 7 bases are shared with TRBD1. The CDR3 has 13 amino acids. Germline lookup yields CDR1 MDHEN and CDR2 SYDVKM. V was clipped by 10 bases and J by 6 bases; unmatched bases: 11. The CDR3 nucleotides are TGTGCCATCCACCTCGGGAGGGGGCATGGCTACACCTTC. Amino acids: CAIHLGRGHGYTF.

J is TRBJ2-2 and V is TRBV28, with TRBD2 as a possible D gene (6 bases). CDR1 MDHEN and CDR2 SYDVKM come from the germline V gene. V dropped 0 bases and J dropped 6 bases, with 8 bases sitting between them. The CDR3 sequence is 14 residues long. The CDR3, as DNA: TGTGCCAGCAGTTTATGGGGGGGAGCCGGGGAGCTGTTTTTT. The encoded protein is CASSLWGGAGELFF. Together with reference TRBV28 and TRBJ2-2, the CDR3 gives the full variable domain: DVKVTQSSRYLVKRTGEKVFLECVQDMDHENMFWYRQDPGLGLRLIYFSYDVKMKEKGDIPEGYSVSREKKERFSLILESASTNQTSMYLCASSLWGGAGELFFGEGSRLTVL.

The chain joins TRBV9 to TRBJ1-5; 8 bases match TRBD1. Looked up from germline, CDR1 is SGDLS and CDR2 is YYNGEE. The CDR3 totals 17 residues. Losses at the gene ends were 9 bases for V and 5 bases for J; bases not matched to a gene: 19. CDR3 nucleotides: TGTGCCACCAACACGACCAAAGACAGGGGTAGGGATCAGCCCCAGCATTTT. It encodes CATNTTKDRGRDQPQHF.

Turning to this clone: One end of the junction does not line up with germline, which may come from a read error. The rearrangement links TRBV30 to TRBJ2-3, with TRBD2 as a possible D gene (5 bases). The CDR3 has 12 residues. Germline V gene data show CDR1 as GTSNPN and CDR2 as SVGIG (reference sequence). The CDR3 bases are TGTGCCTGGAAGGCTAGCAGAGATACGCAGTATTTT. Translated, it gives CAWKASRDTQYF.

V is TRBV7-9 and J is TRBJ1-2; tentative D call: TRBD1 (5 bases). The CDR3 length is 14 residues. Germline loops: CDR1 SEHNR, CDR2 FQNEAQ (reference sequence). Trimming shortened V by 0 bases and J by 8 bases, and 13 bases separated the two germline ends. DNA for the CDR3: TGTGCCAGCAGCTTAGCCCGCAGGGTAAACGGCTACACCTTC. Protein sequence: CASSLARRVNGYTF.

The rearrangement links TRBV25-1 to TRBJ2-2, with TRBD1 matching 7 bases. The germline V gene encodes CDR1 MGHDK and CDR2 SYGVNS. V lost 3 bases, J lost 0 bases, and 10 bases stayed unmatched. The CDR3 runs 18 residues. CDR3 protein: CASSEPGQNKTNTGELFF. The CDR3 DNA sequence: TGTGCCAGCAGTGAGCCGGGACAGAATAAGACGAACACCGGGGAGCTGTTTTTT.

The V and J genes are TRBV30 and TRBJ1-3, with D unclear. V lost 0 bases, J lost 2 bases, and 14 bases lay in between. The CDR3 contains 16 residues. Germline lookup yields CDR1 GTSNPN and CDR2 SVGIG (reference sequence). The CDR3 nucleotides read TGTGCCTGGAGTGTCGTCCCCGGACTGCCTGGAAACACCATATATTTT. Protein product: CAWSVVPGLPGNTIYF.

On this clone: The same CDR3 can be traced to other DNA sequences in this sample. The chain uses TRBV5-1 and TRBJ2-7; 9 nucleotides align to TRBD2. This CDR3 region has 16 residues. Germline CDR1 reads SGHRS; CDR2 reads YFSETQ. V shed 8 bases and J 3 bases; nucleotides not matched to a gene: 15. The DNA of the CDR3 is TGCGCCAGTAGCCCCGCGGAGCCTAGCGGGAACTACGAGCAGTACTTC. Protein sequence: CASSPAEPSGNYEQYF.

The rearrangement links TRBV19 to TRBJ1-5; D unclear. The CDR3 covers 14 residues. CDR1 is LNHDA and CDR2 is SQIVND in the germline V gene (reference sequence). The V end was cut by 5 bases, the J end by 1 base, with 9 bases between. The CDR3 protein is CASSVQVSNQPQHF. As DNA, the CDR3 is TGTGCCAGTAGTGTTCAGGTGAGCAATCAGCCCCAGCATTTT.